Shown below are 6 T cell receptor beta chains from a single sample sequenced in a study of cytomegalovirus exposure and HLA in healthy donors. The PCR ran on 60 Vbeta and 13 Jbeta primers. Sequenced by immunoSEQ multiplex PCR; TCRdb stores in-frame clones only, minus some. The sample spans approximately 72,000 clones; the ten largest clones claim 2.5% to 3%. The sample was PBMCs. Every receptor here comes from a man in his forties in good health and CMV-seronegative.

The chain employs TRBV2 and TRBJ1-6; perhaps TRBD1 as D (6 bases). The germline V gene encodes CDR1 SNHLY and CDR2 FYNNEI. The CDR3 spans 15 residues. Between the trimmed V and J ends, which lost 7 bases and 0 bases, there was a span of 10 bases. CDR3 sequence (DNA): TGTGCCAGCAAACTAGGGGGCTCCTATAATTCACCCCTCCACTTT. Translation gives CASKLGGSYNSPLHF.

The chain couples TRBV5-6 to TRBJ1-5, with a possible D match to TRBD1 (5 bases). CDR3 length equals 16 residues. Germline V gives CDR1 SGHDT, CDR2 YYEEEE. The germline V and J ends were trimmed by 4 bases and 2 bases, with 16 bases remaining between them. For the CDR3, the DNA is TGTGCCAGCAGCCACTACGGGGGTACGGGCAATCAGCCCCAGCATTTT. It codes for CASSHYGGTGNQPQHF.

V is TRBV6-1 and J is TRBJ1-6, with 7 positions matching TRBD1. V shed 7 bases, J shed 10 bases, and the junction held 7 bases outside the gene matches. Germline-derived CDR1 and CDR2 are MNHNS and SASEGT. The CDR3 covers 13 residues. The CDR3 region has the DNA TGTGCCAGCACCGCTACAGGGGAGTCACCCCTCCACTTT. Translation gives CASTATGESPLHF.

The gene calls are TRBV6-1 and TRBJ2-7; 7 bases are a match to TRBD1. J lost 3 bases, V lost 3 bases, and 5 bases had no gene match. CDR1 MNHNS and CDR2 SASEGT come from the germline V gene. This CDR3 is built from 14 residues. The CDR3 DNA follows: TGTGCCAGCAGTGACAGGGGGACCCACTACGAGCAGTACTTC. Its translation: CASSDRGTHYEQYF.

Concerning this clone itself: The junction and the germline gene differ at one end; a read error may be behind it. The J gene is TRBJ2-7, the V gene TRBV7-7, with a weak D call TRBD2 (5 bases). The CDR3 is 15 residues long. Germline V gene data show CDR1 as SSHAT and CDR2 as FNYEAQ (reference sequence). CDR3 loop: CASSLDLNAGAEQYF. CDR3 nucleotides: TGTGCTAGCAGCTTAGATCTTAACGCGGGCGCCGAGCAGTACTTC.

This chain links TRBV5-6 with TRBJ2-3, with 8 bases matching TRBD2. The CDR3 consists of 16 residues. With V trimmed by 4 bases and J by 6 bases, 13 bases remained unmatched. The V gene's germline CDR1 is SGHDT and CDR2 YYEEEE. CDR3 DNA: TGTGCCAGCAGCCCTCTGGGCGCGGGGGGCATTGATACGCAGTATTTT. It encodes CASSPLGAGGIDTQYF.